These 16 T cell receptor beta chains originate from one sample sequenced in a study of cytomegalovirus exposure and HLA in healthy donors. The primer mix had 60 Vbeta and 13 Jbeta primers. Sequenced by immunoSEQ multiplex PCR; TCRdb stores in-frame clones only, minus some. The data show around 100,000 clones, with about 74% seen just once and 4% to 5.5% held by the top ten. The sample consisted of PBMCs. The receptors originated from a man aged 25 to 40 in good health and CMV-seropositive.

This clone appeared a few times. The chain combines TRBV5-1 with TRBJ1-1; possibly TRBD1 for D (6 bases). The CDR3 is 15 amino acids. The germline V gene has CDR1 SGHRS and CDR2 YFSETQ. Trimming removed 5 bases from V and 4 bases from J, with 18 bases in between. CDR3 sequence reads: CASSAEGGRVTEAFF. CDR3 coding DNA: TGCGCCAGCAGTGCCGAGGGGGGGCGCGTCACTGAAGCTTTCTTT.

This rearrangement joins TRBV5-1 to TRBJ2-7, with a weak D call TRBD1 (5 bases). CDR3 length: 14 amino acids. Germline V CDR1 and CDR2: SGHRS, YFSETQ. Trimming took off 2 bases at V and 2 bases at J, with 11 bases between the two ends. The CDR3 nucleotides are TGCGCCAGCAGCTTTTCGCAGGGTACCTACGAGCAGTACTTC. Protein product: CASSFSQGTYEQYF.

The rearrangement joins TRBV9 to TRBJ2-2, with TRBD2 as a possible D gene (5 bases). Germline-derived CDR1 and CDR2 are SGDLS and YYNGEE. The CDR3 is 16 amino acids. Trimming left V 1 base short and J 1 base short, with 11 bases between. The CDR3 coding sequence is TGTGCCAGCAGCGTACGGGCTAGCTTGAACACCGGGGAGCTGTTTTTT. Protein product: CASSVRASLNTGELFF.

CDR3 loop: CSATGLAGSVGEQYF. The CDR3 nucleotides read TGCAGCGCTACGGGACTAGCGGGGTCTGTCGGCGAGCAGTACTTC. The chain links TRBV29-1 to TRBJ2-5; TRBD2 agrees at 13 bases. The J call may be incorrect, as the DNA end agrees better with TRBJ2-7. The CDR3 covers 15 residues. Looked up from germline, CDR1 is SQVTM and CDR2 is ANQGSEA.

As DNA, the CDR3 is TGTGCCAGCAGCTTCGGTCAGAACACTGAAGCTTTCTTT. This codes for CASSFGQNTEAFF. The V and J genes are TRBV5-6 and TRBJ1-1; D gene unclear. This CDR3 contains 13 residues. V lost 2 bases and J lost 1, with 6 bases in between. Germline CDR1 reads SGHDT; CDR2 reads YYEEEE.

The chain combines TRBV2 with TRBJ2-3; D perhaps matches TRBD2 (7 bases). V lost 8 bases and J lost 4, with 16 bases in between. The CDR3 sequence is 14 residues long. CDR1 is SNHLY and CDR2 is FYNNEI in the germline V gene. The DNA of the CDR3 is TGTGCCAGCGGGAGGGGGGGGAGCGCAGATACGCAGTATTTT. Translation gives CASGRGGSADTQYF.

J is TRBJ1-5 and V is TRBV5-6; 8 bases align to TRBD1. The length of the CDR3 is 13 residues. V lost 0 bases and J lost 10; bases outside the gene matches: 3. In germline, CDR1 is SGHDT, CDR2 YYEEEE. The CDR3 DNA follows: TGTGCCAGCAGCTTGGCAGGGGGCGGCCCCCAGCATTTT. Translated, it gives CASSLAGGGPQHF.

This clone showed up many times. The chain couples TRBV28 to TRBJ2-7; perhaps TRBD2 as D (6 bases). Germline V lookup: CDR1 MDHEN, CDR2 SYDVKM. The V end lost 6 bases, the J end lost 3 bases, and 12 bases lay between the germline ends. The length of the CDR3 is 13 residues. CDR3: CASSVGLNYEQYF. CDR3 bases: TGTGCCAGCAGCGTGGGACTCAACTACGAGCAGTACTTC.

V usage is TRBV10-2 and J usage is TRBJ2-5; perhaps TRBD2 as D (5 bases). The germline gives CDR1 WSHSY, CDR2 SAAADI. This CDR3 contains 13 residues. V was cut by 4 bases and J by 5 bases, with 11 bases left in between. CDR3 residues: CASSVPAVETQYF. Written as DNA, the CDR3 is TGCGCCAGCAGTGTTCCAGCGGTGGAGACCCAGTACTTC.

This rearrangement joins TRBV5-6 to TRBJ1-6; D ambiguous. The V gene's germline CDR1 is SGHDT and CDR2 YYEEEE. This CDR3 spans 17 amino acids. Trimming removed 4 bases at V and 7 bases at J, with 21 bases between. CDR3 DNA: TGTGCCAGCAGCCGCCTTCGGTGGCGTTCGGGAAATTCACCCCTCCACTTT. It yields the protein CASSRLRWRSGNSPLHF.

The gene calls are TRBV2 and TRBJ2-2, with TRBD2 as a possible D gene (5 bases). This CDR3 has 13 residues. With 7 bases removed from V and 7 bases from J, the gap between germline ends came to 13 bases. The germline gives CDR1 SNHLY, CDR2 FYNNEI. The CDR3 sequence: CASNDIRGGELFF. CDR3 DNA: TGTGCCAGCAACGACATTCGGGGCGGGGAGCTGTTTTTT.

The V call is TRBV4-1, the J call TRBJ1-5; 7 bases are shared with TRBD1. V gave up 0 bases and J gave up 7 bases; unmatched junction bases: 9. The CDR3 has 16 residues. Germline CDR1 MGHRA, CDR2 YSYEKL. The CDR3 spells CASSQDGEGAGQPQHF. CDR3 coding DNA: TGCGCCAGCAGCCAAGATGGTGAGGGGGCAGGACAGCCCCAGCATTTT.

Points on this clone: Because it lacks the conserved phenylalanine or tryptophan at the end, this CDR3 is likely a read error. The J gene is TRBJ1-2, the V gene TRBV29-1; D gene unclear. Germline lookup yields CDR1 SQVTM and CDR2 ANQGSEA. This CDR3 region has 14 residues. The CDR3 here is CRVEGGEAFYGYTL. CDR3 nucleotides: TGCCGCGTTGAAGGTGGGGAGGCCTTCTATGGCTACACCCTC.

The chain couples TRBV27 to TRBJ2-1; a weak D match, TRBD2 (5 bases). Looked up from germline, CDR1 is MNHEY and CDR2 is SMNVEV (reference sequence). V dropped 3 bases and J dropped 9 bases, with 12 bases sitting between them. This CDR3 spans 13 amino acids. The CDR3 loop reads CASSLERRFEQFF. The CDR3 DNA sequence: TGTGCCAGCAGTTTGGAGAGGAGGTTTGAGCAGTTCTTC.

The chain links TRBV6-5 to TRBJ2-7; D uncertain. Germline loops: CDR1 MNHEY, CDR2 SVGAGI. The ends were cut back, 6 bases at V and 5 bases at J, with 17 bases in the middle. CDR3 size: 14 residues. In DNA, the CDR3 is TGTGCCAGCAGCCGAGCCTCCATTAAGCACGAGCAGTACTTC. Its translation: CASSRASIKHEQYF.

J is TRBJ2-7 and V is TRBV4-1; no clear D. V gave up 1 base and J gave up 3 bases, with 7 bases separating them. In germline, CDR1 is MGHRA, CDR2 YSYEKL. This CDR3 has 13 amino acids. CDR3 region: CASSQGGFYEQYF. In DNA form, the CDR3 reads TGCGCCAGCAGCCAAGGCGGCTTCTACGAGCAGTACTTC.